The 16 T cell receptor beta chains given below trace back to one sample, sequenced in a study of T cells after yellow fever vaccination (dated by TCRdb to between 2018 and 2021). Libraries were constructed by 5' RACE. TCRdb records Illumina NovaSeq 6000 as the sequencer. TCRdb handled the public reads itself, with Q25 trimming in fastp and clone calling in MiXCR, and kept productive beta chains. Every entry covers one CDR3 protein and lists the most common genes and DNA from its rows. This sample gives 300,000 or so distinct CDR3 sequences in total; around 9.3% of them show up just once. The top ten constitute approximately 3.3% of the sample. The label giving this sample's treatment or condition can be read as: live attenuated yellow fever vaccine strain. The sample consisted of CD4+ T cells sorted from PBMCs, taken 5 days after the yellow fever booster vaccination. The receptors shown here come from a man aged 18 to 29 who received the YFV17D yellow fever vaccine.

This clonotype showed up many times. The chain is built from TRBV5-4 and TRBJ1-2, with 9 bases matching TRBD1. Germline CDR1 reads SGHNT; CDR2 reads YYREEE (reference sequence). Trimming at V came to 4 bases and at J to 2 bases, leaving 9 bases not matched to a gene. CDR3 size: 16 residues. CDR3 sequence: CASSLFRTGDNYGYTF. The CDR3 DNA reads as TGTGCCAGCAGCCTATTCCGGACAGGGGACAACTATGGCTACACCTTC.

This clonotype turned up a few times. CDR3 in amino acids: CASSLVAGGLSTDTQYF. The CDR3 nucleotides read TGTGCCAGCAGCTTGGTAGCGGGGGGACTTAGCACAGATACGCAGTATTTT. The chain employs TRBV7-2 and TRBJ2-3; 10 nucleotides match TRBD2. V shed 3 bases and J 0 bases; nucleotides not matched to a gene: 6. Per the germline V gene, CDR1 is SGHTA and CDR2 is FQGNSA. This CDR3 contains 17 residues.

This clonotype was observed a handful of times. The chain is built from TRBV6-6 and TRBJ2-5, with TRBD1 as a possible D gene (5 bases). The CDR3 has 12 residues. Germline loops: CDR1 MNHNY, CDR2 SVGAGI (reference sequence). Between the trimmed V and J ends, which lost 6 bases and 3 bases, there was a span of 8 bases. CDR3 loop: CASRVQEETQYF. The DNA for the CDR3 is TGTGCCAGCAGGGTACAGGAAGAGACCCAGTACTTC.

The chain uses TRBV4-1 and TRBJ1-5; D ambiguous. Germline V gene data show CDR1 as MGHRA and CDR2 as YSYEKL. CDR3 length: 15 amino acids. V shed 3 bases and J shed 5 bases, with 14 bases lying between them. The CDR3 region has the DNA TGCGCCAGCAGCCAGGGCTCCTTTGCGGATCAGCCCCAGCATTTT. Translation gives CASSQGSFADQPQHF.

The chain recombines TRBV11-2 with TRBJ2-1; no definite D call. The CDR3 totals 13 residues. Trimming cost V 5 bases and J 4 bases, with 9 bases left between them. CDR1 and CDR2 from the germline V gene are SGHAT and FQNNGV. This CDR3 reads CASSQTIYNEQFF. CDR3 bases: TGTGCCAGCAGCCAGACCATTTACAATGAGCAGTTCTTC.

This chain uses TRBV6-5 with TRBJ1-1, with D unclear. The CDR3 length is 13 residues. V was trimmed by 7 bases and J by 5 bases, leaving 14 bases between them. Germline-derived CDR1 and CDR2 are MNHEY and SVGAGI. CDR3 coding DNA: TGTGCCAGCATAGGCCAACCGGGGACTGAAGCTTTCTTT. This codes for CASIGQPGTEAFF.

This clonotype was picked up a small number of times. The rearrangement uses TRBV7-2 and TRBJ2-3; no definite D call. V gave up 2 bases and J gave up 3 bases, with 12 bases separating them. Germline CDR1 reads SGHTA; CDR2 reads FQGNSA. This CDR3 is 15 amino acids long. The CDR3 DNA reads as TGTGCCAGCAGCTTAAAGAGCGTGTATACAGATACGCAGTATTTT. Translating it yields CASSLKSVYTDTQYF.

The V call is TRBV7-2, the J call TRBJ2-3, with 9 bases that match TRBD2. V shed 1 base, J shed 3 bases, and the junction held 14 bases outside the gene matches. Germline V lookup: CDR1 SGHTA, CDR2 FQGNSA. This CDR3 is 19 amino acids long. CDR3 sequence reads: CASSLVGQGSGGLTDTQYF. In DNA, the CDR3 is TGTGCCAGCAGCTTAGTGGGTCAGGGGAGCGGGGGGCTTACAGATACGCAGTATTTT.

V gene TRBV5-1 combines with J gene TRBJ2-2; TRBD2 aligns across 9 bases. The germline CDR1 and CDR2 sequences are SGHRS and YFSETQ. The CDR3 is made up of 17 amino acids. With V trimmed by 1 base and J by 2 bases, 6 bases remained unmatched. The CDR3 region is CASSLSLAGFNTGELFF. The CDR3 DNA follows: TGCGCCAGCAGCTTGTCGCTAGCGGGGTTCAACACCGGGGAGCTGTTTTTT.

J is TRBJ2-7 and V is TRBV5-6, with TRBD2 as a possible D gene (5 bases). The V and J ends lost 5 bases and 2 bases respectively, with 14 bases between them. The CDR3 has 14 amino acids. The germline gives CDR1 SGHDT, CDR2 YYEEEE. CDR3 in amino acids: CASSFPGEPYEQYF. CDR3 nucleotide sequence: TGTGCCAGCAGTTTTCCCGGGGAGCCCTACGAGCAGTACTTC.

This clonotype has a count of ten or more. The chain uses TRBV18 and TRBJ2-1; D is unresolved. This CDR3 region has 17 residues. Per germline, CDR1 KGHSH and CDR2 LQKENI. V was cut by 6 bases and J by 0 bases, with 18 bases left in between. The CDR3 protein is CASSLRTDLSSYNEQFF. In nucleotides, the CDR3 is TGTGCCAGCTCTCTCCGGACGGATTTAAGCTCCTACAATGAGCAGTTCTTC.

V usage is TRBV7-2 and J usage is TRBJ2-3; TRBD2 matches 7 bases. With 1 base clipped from V and 4 bases from J, the junction kept 8 bases outside the gene matches. This CDR3 is 16 amino acids long. Germline lookup yields CDR1 SGHTA and CDR2 FQGNSA. As DNA, the CDR3 is TGTGCCAGCAGCTTAGGGGAGGGTCGGTATGCAGATACGCAGTATTTT. Translation gives CASSLGEGRYADTQYF. The variable domain in full, completed from reference TRBV7-2 and TRBJ2-3, reads GAGVSQSPSNKVTEKGKDVELRCDPISGHTALYWYRQSLGQGLEFLIYFQGNSAPDKSGLPSDRFSAERTGGSVSTLTIQRTQQEDSAVYLCASSLGEGRYADTQYFGPGTRLTVL.

This chain connects TRBV11-2 to TRBJ2-4; TRBD2 agrees at 11 bases. The CDR3 has 13 amino acids. V gave up 4 bases and J gave up 14 bases; unmatched junction bases: 7. Germline V gives CDR1 SGHAT, CDR2 FQNNGV. The DNA for the CDR3 is TGTGCCAGCAGCTCCTTAGCGGGGGGGCCGAAGTACTTC. Translation gives CASSSLAGGPKYF.

The CDR3 region has the DNA TGTGCCAGCAGCCAGGGAGAACAGGGCGGCTACACCTTC. Translating it yields CASSQGEQGGYTF. The chain has TRBV3-1 and TRBJ1-2; a weak D match, TRBD1 (6 bases). Trimming cost V 3 bases and J 8 bases, with 13 bases left between them. CDR1 and CDR2 from the germline V gene are LGHDT and YNNKEL (reference sequence). The length of the CDR3 is 13 residues.

The CDR3 sequence is CASSYRGDLAKNIQYF. In nucleotides, the CDR3 is TGTGCCAGCAGTTATCGGGGCGACCTAGCCAAAAACATTCAGTACTTC. J is TRBJ2-4 and V is TRBV12-3 or TRBV12-4, with D perhaps being TRBD1 or TRBD2 (5 bases each). CDR3 size: 16 residues. Trimming left V 4 bases short and J 0 bases short, with 13 bases between.

This clonotype has ten or more counts. The chain couples TRBV6-1 to TRBJ2-5; TRBD1 matches 7 bases. V shed 3 bases and J 3 bases; nucleotides not matched to a gene: 7. The CDR3 extends over 15 amino acids. CDR1 and CDR2 from the germline V gene are MNHNS and SASEGT. This CDR3 is CASSDWGQNKETQYF. The CDR3 region has the DNA TGTGCCAGCAGTGATTGGGGACAGAACAAAGAGACCCAGTACTTC.